Below are 25 T cell receptor beta chains sequenced from a single sample in a study of cytomegalovirus exposure and HLA in healthy donors (dated by TCRdb to 2017 to 2019). Library preparation was by the immunoSEQ multiplex PCR assay. The multiplex PCR relied on a mix of 60 forward primers for TCR Vbeta segments and 13 reverse primers for TCR Jbeta segments. Not all clones reach the TCRdb copy of this immuneACCESS table, which keeps in-frame sequences only. Checked studies attribute under half of the gap to unresolved V genes and leave the rest unexplained. Counted in this sample were over 130,000 clones; about 80% of them appeared once. 1.4% to 1.5% of the sample belongs to the ten largest clones. Sequences were obtained from PBMCs. The source of these receptors is a man aged 25-45 years in good health and CMV-seropositive.

This chain joins TRBV4-2 and TRBJ1-3; D ambiguous. The ends were cut back, 7 bases at V and 4 bases at J, with 17 bases in the middle. The CDR3 runs to 15 residues. Germline-derived CDR1 and CDR2 are LGHNA and YNFKEQ. The CDR3 here is CASTLPWGEGNTIYF. For the CDR3, the DNA is TGTGCCAGCACCTTGCCTTGGGGAGAAGGAAACACCATATATTTT.

As to this clone: This same CDR3 is encoded by further DNA sequences in the sample. This chain connects TRBV6-5 to TRBJ1-1; 8 bases line up with TRBD1. V lost 0 bases, J lost 10 bases, and 4 bases stayed unmatched. This CDR3 has 13 amino acids. The germline V gene encodes CDR1 MNHEY and CDR2 SVGAGI. In nucleotides, the CDR3 is TGTGCCAGCAGTTACTCGAACAGGGGGTTAGCTTTCTTT. This translates into CASSYSNRGLAFF.

Only one count was recorded for this clone. The rearrangement links TRBV7-3 to TRBJ2-5; tentative D call: TRBD2 (6 bases). Trimming left V 5 bases short and J 1 base short, with 11 bases between. Per the germline V gene, CDR1 is SGHTA and CDR2 is FQGTGA. The CDR3 contains 14 residues. The CDR3 sequence: CASSAGSFQETQYF. DNA for the CDR3: TGTGCCAGCAGCGCGGGAAGCTTCCAAGAGACCCAGTACTTC.

This clone was detected a few times. The J gene is TRBJ1-6, the V gene TRBV2, with 7 bases that match TRBD1. CDR3 length: 13 residues. J lost 11 bases, V lost 11 bases, and 12 bases had no gene match. Per germline, CDR1 SNHLY and CDR2 FYNNEI. The CDR3 coding sequence is TGTGCCTCTGCCCCACAGGGGATGGCACCCCTCCACTTT. This gives the protein CASAPQGMAPLHF.

The CDR3 here is CASKGQETQYF. DNA of the CDR3: TGTGCCAGCAAGGGGCAAGAGACCCAGTACTTC. The rearrangement joins TRBV6-1 to TRBJ2-5, with D possibly matching TRBD1 (5 bases). The CDR3 length is 11 residues. V gave up 7 bases and J gave up 2 bases, with 5 bases separating them. CDR1 is MNHNS, CDR2 SASEGT, per germline.

This clone was seen only a few times. The CDR3 sequence: CSATTGATEAFF. The CDR3 nucleotides read TGCAGCGCCACGACAGGGGCCACTGAAGCTTTCTTT. V and J are TRBV29-1 and TRBJ1-1, with 8 bases identical to TRBD1. V lost 7 bases, J lost 4 bases, and 5 bases stayed unmatched. Germline V gene sequence: CDR1 SQVTM, CDR2 ANQGSEA. This CDR3 has 12 amino acids.

This chain connects TRBV6-1 to TRBJ2-3, with a tentative D call TRBD2 (5 bases). The CDR3 length is 14 residues. The germline V gene has CDR1 MNHNS and CDR2 SASEGT. V lost 8 bases, J lost 2 bases, and 14 bases lay in between. CDR3 in DNA: TGTGCCAGCCCGCCACGGGGAGTCACAGATACGCAGTATTTT. Translated, it gives CASPPRGVTDTQYF.

J is TRBJ2-2 and V is TRBV18; 11 bases map to TRBD1. The germline V gene has CDR1 KGHSH and CDR2 LQKENI. This CDR3 is built from 18 residues. The trim removed 3 bases at V and 5 bases at J, leaving 11 bases unmatched. The CDR3 coding sequence is TGTGCCAGCTCACCTGACGTTACCGGGACAGGGGGAACCGGGGAGCTGTTTTTT. Its protein product is CASSPDVTGTGGTGELFF.

The chain is built from TRBV6-6 and TRBJ2-1, with 10 bases identical to TRBD2. The CDR3 length is 15 residues. Trimming removed 2 bases from V and 7 bases from J; junction bases left unmatched: 5. Germline V CDR1 and CDR2: MNHNY, SVGAGI (reference sequence). CDR3 nucleotides: TGTGCCAGCAGTTACGGAGCGGGGGGGTTAAATGAGCAGTTCTTC. As protein: CASSYGAGGLNEQFF.

This clone has just a few counts. J is TRBJ1-1 and V is TRBV13; 7 positions agree with TRBD1. The trim removed 2 bases at V and 3 bases at J, leaving 3 bases unmatched. Germline CDR1 and CDR2: PRHDT and FYEKMQ (reference sequence). This CDR3 region has 14 residues. For the CDR3, the DNA is TGTGCCAGCAGCTTAATCGGGACAGACACTGAAGCTTTCTTT. Translated: CASSLIGTDTEAFF.

This chain joins TRBV21-1 and TRBJ2-7; the table's D gene call, TRBD2, was not cross checked with the DNA. TRBV21-1 has pseudogene status. There are 15 residues in the CDR3. The CDR3 DNA sequence: TGTGCCAGCAGGGGACTAGCGGTGTACTCCTACGAGCAGTACTTC. Protein sequence: CASRGLAVYSYEQYF.

This chain uses TRBV27 with TRBJ1-5; 8 bases are a match to TRBD1. Germline CDR1 and CDR2: MNHEY and SMNVEV (reference sequence). The CDR3 has 16 residues. The V gene end was trimmed by 6 bases and the J gene end by 4 bases; junction bases not matched to a gene: 11. CDR3 loop: CASRISQGAANQPQHF. The CDR3 region has the DNA TGTGCCAGCAGGATCTCTCAGGGGGCGGCAAATCAGCCCCAGCATTTT.

J is TRBJ2-7 and V is TRBV19, with TRBD1 identical over 7 bases. The V segment lost 4 bases and the J segment 2 bases; nucleotides outside the gene matches: 8. This CDR3 has 15 residues. Per the germline V gene, CDR1 is LNHDA and CDR2 is SQIVND (reference sequence). The CDR3 spells CASSSGTENTYEQYF. In DNA, the CDR3 is TGTGCCAGTAGTAGTGGGACAGAAAATACCTACGAGCAGTACTTC.

The chain joins TRBV5-1 to TRBJ2-4, with TRBD1 matching over 8 bases. The germline V gene encodes CDR1 SGHRS and CDR2 YFSETQ. The CDR3 runs 16 residues. With V trimmed by 5 bases and J by 1 base, 8 bases remained unmatched. The DNA of the CDR3 is TGCGCCAGCAGACGGAGGACAGGGATGGCCAAAAACATTCAGTACTTC. This translates into CASRRRTGMAKNIQYF.

The chain combines TRBV9 with TRBJ2-7; 9 bases align to TRBD1. The germline V gene has CDR1 SGDLS and CDR2 YYNGEE. V lost 2 bases and J lost 4; bases outside the gene matches: 4. The CDR3 totals 14 residues. CDR3 sequence: CASSVGQGTYEQYF. The CDR3 region has the DNA TGTGCCAGCAGCGTGGGACAGGGTACATACGAGCAGTACTTC.

The V and J genes are TRBV5-6 and TRBJ2-1; 7 positions match TRBD1. Germline V gene data show CDR1 as SGHDT and CDR2 as YYEEEE. This CDR3 has 16 amino acids. V shed 4 bases, J shed 8 bases, and the junction held 15 bases outside the gene matches. The CDR3: CASSHAMAGGGYEQFF. CDR3 coding DNA: TGTGCCAGCAGCCACGCTATGGCAGGGGGTGGGTATGAGCAGTTCTTC.

This clone was recorded a few times. The chain couples TRBV28 to TRBJ2-7; 7 bases agree with TRBD1. Germline CDR1 MDHEN, CDR2 SYDVKM. The CDR3 is 12 residues long. V shed 10 bases, J shed 4 bases, and the junction held 7 bases outside the gene matches. In nucleotides, the CDR3 is TGTGCCACGGCTCGGACAGGTTACGAGCAGTACTTC. Translated: CATARTGYEQYF.

J is TRBJ1-2 and V is TRBV5-4; TRBD1 matches 10 bases. The CDR3 spans 15 residues. Germline CDR1 and CDR2: SGHNT and YYREEE (reference sequence). The junction had 2 bases not matched to a gene; V was cut back by 0 bases and J by 3 bases. In DNA form, the CDR3 reads TGTGCCAGCAGCTTGGAGGGACAGGGGTACTATGGCTACACCTTC. It translates to CASSLEGQGYYGYTF.

The chain joins TRBV27 to TRBJ1-5, with D possibly matching TRBD1 (6 bases). Trimming removed 6 bases at V and 4 bases at J, with 10 bases between. The CDR3 runs 13 residues. Germline loops: CDR1 MNHEY, CDR2 SMNVEV (reference sequence). Here the CDR3 DNA reads TGTGCCAGCAGCGGGACACCTAATCAGCCCCAGCATTTT. Its protein is CASSGTPNQPQHF.

This clone was detected only once. The chain has TRBV14 and TRBJ1-4; D is uncertain. The CDR3 spans 16 residues. Germline CDR1 reads SGHDN; CDR2 reads FVKESK. The V end lost 2 bases, the J end lost 0 bases, and 10 bases lay between the germline ends. This CDR3 is CASSQTGVATNEKLFF. The CDR3 DNA sequence: TGTGCCAGCAGCCAAACCGGGGTTGCAACTAATGAAAAACTGTTTTTT.

The sample holds one count of this clone. The chain couples TRBV5-1 to TRBJ2-1; D unresolved. Trimming stripped 0 bases from V and 0 bases from J, with 4 bases between. The length of the CDR3 is 14 residues. Germline loops: CDR1 SGHRS, CDR2 YFSETQ. CDR3 sequence (DNA): TGCGCCAGCAGCTTGGGGAGCTCCTACAATGAGCAGTTCTTC. Translation: CASSLGSSYNEQFF.

The chain links TRBV7-3 to TRBJ1-1; unclear D gene. The CDR3 totals 13 residues. CDR1 is SGHTA, CDR2 FQGTGA, per germline. V shed 5 bases and J shed 7 bases, with 14 bases lying between them. The CDR3 bases are TGTGCCAGCAGCCCCAACTTTGGGAGTGAAGCTTTCTTT. Translating gives CASSPNFGSEAFF.

In nucleotides, the CDR3 is TGTGCCACCAGCAGAGATGGAGTCAATCAGCCCCAGCATTTT. This codes for CATSRDGVNQPQHF. The V call is TRBV15, the J call TRBJ1-5, with no clear D. CDR1 LNHNV and CDR2 YYDKDF come from the germline V gene (reference sequence). This CDR3 has 14 amino acids. V lost 0 bases to trimming and J lost 3 bases, with 6 bases between them. Filled out from reference TRBV15 and TRBJ1-5, the complete variable domain reads DAMVIQNPRYQVTQFGKPVTLSCSQTLNHNVMYWYQQKSSQAPKLLFHYYDKDFNNEADTPDNFQSRRPNTSFCFLDIRSPGLGDTAMYLCATSRDGVNQPQHFGDGTRLSIL.

The CDR3 DNA is TGTGCCAGCAGCTCGGGACTAGCTAGCGGGGAGCTGTTTTTT. Translation gives CASSSGLASGELFF. This chain uses TRBV5-6 with TRBJ2-2, with 9 bases matching TRBD2. After removal of 3 bases from V and 7 bases from J, the junction contained 4 bases not matched to a gene. CDR3 length equals 14 residues. CDR1 SGHDT and CDR2 YYEEEE come from the germline V gene.

The chain links TRBV19 to TRBJ1-5; the D gene is possibly TRBD1 (6 bases). Deletions cut 5 bases from V and 7 bases from J, with 12 bases between. Germline V gene sequence: CDR1 LNHDA, CDR2 SQIVND (reference sequence). The CDR3 has 13 amino acids. The CDR3 sequence: CASSSQGHQPQHF. Written as DNA, the CDR3 is TGTGCCAGTAGTTCTCAGGGGCACCAGCCCCAGCATTTT.